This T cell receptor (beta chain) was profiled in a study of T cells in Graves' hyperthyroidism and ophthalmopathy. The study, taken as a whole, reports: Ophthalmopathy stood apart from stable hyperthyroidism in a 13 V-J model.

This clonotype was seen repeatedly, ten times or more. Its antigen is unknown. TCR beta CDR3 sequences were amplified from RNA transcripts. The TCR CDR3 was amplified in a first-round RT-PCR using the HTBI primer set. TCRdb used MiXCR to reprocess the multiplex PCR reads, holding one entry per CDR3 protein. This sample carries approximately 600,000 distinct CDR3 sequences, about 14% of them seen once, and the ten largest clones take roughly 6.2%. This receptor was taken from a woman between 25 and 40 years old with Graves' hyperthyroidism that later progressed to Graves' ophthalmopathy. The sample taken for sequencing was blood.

CDR3 DNA sequence: TGTGCCAGCAGTTTACCGGGACAGCCGTACCAAGAGACCCAGTACTTC. This codes for CASSLPGQPYQETQYF. The chain joins TRBV12-3 or TRBV12-4 to TRBJ2-5; the match to TRBD1 covers 7 bases. After removal of 2 bases from V and 0 bases from J, the junction contained 6 bases not matched to a gene. CDR3 size: 16 residues.